This T cell receptor beta chain was recovered during a study of Graves' ophthalmopathy and Graves' hyperthyroidism. This CDR3 spans 14 amino acids. Trimming removed 7 bases from V and 2 bases from J, with 11 bases in between. CDR1 KGHDR and CDR2 SFDVKD come from the germline V gene. TCR beta CDR3 regions were amplified from RNA transcripts. First-round RT-PCR used HTBI primers; second-round multiplex PCR followed. In TCRdb, the multiplex PCR reads were re-called with MiXCR into one record per CDR3 protein. Of 200,000 to 250,000 distinct CDR3 sequences detected, about 46% appear once; the ten largest clones hold roughly 50%. Patients were left out if they had other autoimmune diseases, uncontrolled infections, pregnancy or lactation. Thyroid ultrasound, orbital computed tomography, TRAb, serum thyroxine and clinical symptoms formed the basis of diagnosis.

This rearrangement joins TRBV24-1 to TRBJ1-3, with D maybe TRBD1 (5 bases). The sequenced sample consisted of peripheral blood. The clonotype originates from an adult man with Graves' ophthalmopathy. The chain's CDR3 is CATSSGLPGNTIYF. CDR3 in DNA: TGTGCCACCAGCTCAGGGTTACCTGGAAACACCATATATTTT.